The source of this TCR beta chain is a study of vaccination and CD4 T cells after COVID-19. The CDR3 runs 12 residues. The V and J ends lost 6 bases and 3 bases respectively, with 9 bases between them. Germline assignment: CDR1 KGHSH and CDR2 LQKENI. Treatment denoted: roughly ten-day PBMC culture with coronavirus spike peptide pools or control peptides (ViraFEST assay). PBMCs, plated at a few million per well, were grown in the presence of approximately 9.5 IU/ml IL-2 and 10 ug/ml peptide pools. Cells received half-medium changes with fresh IL-2 medium on days 3 and 7. Details on this clonotype: What it recognizes is unknown.

Study-level results: Vaccine-specific clones in convalescent patients were spike mono-reactive in 304 of 307 cases.

An Oncomine TCR Beta short-read assay was used to sequence the DNA from cultured CD4+ T cells. From CD4+ T cells that had been cultured, genomic DNA was extracted. TCRdb recomputed calls from the PCR reads with MiXCR, one row per CDR3 protein. The sample gives fewer than 25,000 distinct CDR3 sequences, less than 50% of which show up once; 4.5% to 5.5% is in the top ten. The clonotype comes from a human donor who had recovered from COVID-19. The sample comprised CD4+ T cells from blood, cultured in vitro. This chain connects TRBV18 to TRBJ2-7; unclear D gene. CDR3 sequence (DNA): TGTGCCAGCTCGGCTAACAGCTACGAGCAGTACTTC. Encoded protein: CASSANSYEQYF.